The sequence of this TCR beta chain was determined in a study of T cell repertoires in cytomegalovirus infection. For this clonotype: The target antigen is unknown.

This CDR3 has 16 residues. Germline CDR1 and CDR2: SGHNT and YYREEE (reference sequence). V gave up 4 bases and J gave up 4 bases; unmatched junction bases: 10. TCRdb reanalysed the reads using MiXCR and keeps one entry per CDR3 protein. The sample has about 700,000 distinct CDR3 sequences; 30% to 40% are singletons. Sequencing was performed on cultured PBMCs, taken from culture after CMV antigen stimulation. This rearrangement joins TRBV5-4 to TRBJ2-1, with TRBD2 matching over 8 bases. The source of this sequence is a human donor in good health (CMV status not recorded). Some clones in this sample may be carry-over from other donors' samples. DNA of the CDR3: TGTGCCAGCAGCCCCGGGAGGGACGGGTTGTACAATGAGCAGTTCTTC. Its translation: CASSPGRDGLYNEQFF.